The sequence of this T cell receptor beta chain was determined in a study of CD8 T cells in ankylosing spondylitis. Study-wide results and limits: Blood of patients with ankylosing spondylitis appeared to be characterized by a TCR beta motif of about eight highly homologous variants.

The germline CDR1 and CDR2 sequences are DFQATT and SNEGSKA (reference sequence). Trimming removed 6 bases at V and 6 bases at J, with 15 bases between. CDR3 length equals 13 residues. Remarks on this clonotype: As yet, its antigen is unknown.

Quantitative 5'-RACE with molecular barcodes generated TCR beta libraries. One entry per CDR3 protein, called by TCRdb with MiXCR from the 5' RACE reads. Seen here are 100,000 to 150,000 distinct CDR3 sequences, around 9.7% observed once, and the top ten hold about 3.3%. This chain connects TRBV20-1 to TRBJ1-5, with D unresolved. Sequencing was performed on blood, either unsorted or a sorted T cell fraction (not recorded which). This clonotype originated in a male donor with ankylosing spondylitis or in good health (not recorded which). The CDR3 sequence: CSAAAGVGQPQHF. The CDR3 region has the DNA TGCAGTGCCGCCGCCGGGGTTGGTCAGCCCCAGCATTTT.